The 18 T cell receptor beta chains reported below all come from one sample, sequenced in a study. From the 5' RACE reads, TCRdb called clonotypes with MiXCR, one entry per CDR3 protein. The sample includes about 54,000 distinct CDR3 sequences, 15% to 20% of them seen just once. The specimen sequenced was naive CD4+ T cells sorted from blood. The subset denotes: naive CD4+ T cells, CD4+CD45RA+CD25-. These receptors were taken from a female donor with breast cancer.

This clonotype occurred a few times. J is TRBJ2-2 and V is TRBV9; TRBD2 is a possible D gene (6 bases). Germline values: CDR1 SGDLS, CDR2 YYNGEE. The CDR3 is 16 residues long. The V gene lost 0 bases and the J gene lost 0 bases, with 9 bases spanning the gap. CDR3 sequence (DNA): TGTGCCAGCAGCGTAGAGGCGGGAACGAACACCGGGGAGCTGTTTTTT. Amino acids: CASSVEAGTNTGELFF.

In its sample, this clonotype was seen a few times. This chain uses TRBV28 with TRBJ2-3; tentatively, D is TRBD1 (5 bases). The CDR3 contains 12 residues. Germline CDR1 reads MDHEN; CDR2 reads SYDVKM. V lost 3 bases, J lost 11 bases, and 12 bases lay in between. CDR3 DNA: TGTGCCAGCAGTTTTGGCAGGGCAATGCAGTATTTT. This codes for CASSFGRAMQYF.

This clonotype was detected a few times. The CDR3 region is CSAPGQGAYEQYF. CDR3 nucleotides: TGCAGTGCCCCGGGACAGGGCGCCTACGAGCAGTACTTC. The chain has TRBV20-1 and TRBJ2-7; TRBD1 matches at 9 bases. The CDR3 totals 13 residues. V shed 6 bases, J shed 2 bases, and the junction held 5 bases outside the gene matches. The V gene's germline CDR1 is DFQATT and CDR2 SNEGSKA (reference sequence).

The chain uses TRBV4-1 and TRBJ1-2, with 8 bases lining up with TRBD1. There are 13 residues in the CDR3. Germline V CDR1 and CDR2: MGHRA, YSYEKL. Unmatched junction bases numbered 3, after V lost 1 base and J lost 8 bases. The chain's CDR3 is CASSQVQGVGYTF. The CDR3 bases are TGCGCCAGCAGCCAAGTACAGGGGGTCGGCTACACCTTC.

The chain uses TRBV6-2 or TRBV6-3 and TRBJ2-7; TRBD1 matches 7 bases. With V trimmed by 2 bases and J by 1 base, 8 bases remained unmatched. CDR1 MNHEY and CDR2 SVGEGT come from the germline V gene. The length of the CDR3 is 16 residues. The CDR3 here is CASSYRQGVISYEQYF. CDR3 bases: TGTGCCAGCAGTTACAGACAGGGTGTAATATCCTACGAGCAGTACTTC.

This CDR3 is CASSIGTSGDQETQYF. CDR3 bases: TGTGCCAGCAGCATAGGGACTAGCGGGGACCAAGAGACCCAGTACTTC. This chain links TRBV7-2 with TRBJ2-5; 13 bases agree with TRBD2. V lost 5 bases to trimming and J lost 0 bases; unmatched junction nucleotides: 3. The CDR3 is 16 residues long. Per germline, CDR1 SGHTA and CDR2 FQGNSA.

This chain joins TRBV25-1 and TRBJ1-1; unclear D gene. V was trimmed by 4 bases and J by 10 bases, leaving 13 bases between them. In germline, CDR1 is MGHDK, CDR2 SYGVNS. This CDR3 has 12 residues. The CDR3 DNA is TGTGCCAGCAGTGGCGAGGCTAGAGCAGCTTTCTTT. Amino acids: CASSGEARAAFF.

With regard to this clonotype: Germline is not matched at one junction end, which may reflect a read error. The chain has TRBV9 and TRBJ1-1; D is ambiguous. This CDR3 is built from 14 residues. Germline lookup yields CDR1 SGDLS and CDR2 YYNGEE. CDR3 protein: CGSSVDRANTEAFF. The CDR3, as DNA: TGTGGCAGCAGCGTAGATCGGGCTAACACTGAAGCTTTCTTT.

CDR3 region: CSARDRFRGTGELFF. Here the CDR3 DNA reads TGCAGTGCTAGAGATAGGTTCAGGGGCACCGGGGAGCTGTTTTTT. The V call is TRBV20-1, the J call TRBJ2-2, with D possibly matching TRBD1 (6 bases). V lost 0 bases, J lost 4 bases, and 12 bases lay in between. Germline CDR1 reads DFQATT; CDR2 reads SNEGSKA (reference sequence). The CDR3 is 15 amino acids.

The CDR3 region is CASSFPGLGGYTF. The CDR3 DNA follows: TGTGCCAGCAGCTTTCCGGGTCTCGGGGGCTACACCTTC. This chain uses TRBV7-2 with TRBJ1-2; no clear D. The CDR3 consists of 13 residues. The ends were cut back, 3 bases at V and 8 bases at J, with 13 bases in the middle. CDR1 SGHTA and CDR2 FQGNSA come from the germline V gene.

The chain combines TRBV3-1 with TRBJ1-2, with 7 positions matching TRBD1. This CDR3 spans 16 amino acids. Germline CDR1 LGHDT, CDR2 YNNKEL (reference sequence). J was trimmed by 5 bases and V by 4 bases; bases with no gene match: 13. The CDR3 spells CASSPVGGQARYGYTF. DNA of the CDR3: TGTGCCAGCAGCCCAGTTGGAGGACAGGCAAGATATGGCTACACCTTC.

This clonotype was observed a handful of times. This may come from a read error, since a much larger clone is one base off. The chain combines TRBV20-1 with TRBJ2-7; tentative D call: TRBD2 (7 bases). Per the germline V gene, CDR1 is DFQATT and CDR2 is SNEGSKA (reference sequence). There are 13 residues in the CDR3. CDR3 sequence: CRAKRGAGYEQYF. The CDR3 region has the DNA TGCAGGGCTAAACGGGGGGCCGGCTACGAGCAGTACTTC.

The J gene is TRBJ2-3, the V gene TRBV4-3, with TRBD1 identical over 8 bases. The junction had 2 bases not matched to a gene; V was cut back by 1 base and J by 2 bases. The CDR3 length is 15 residues. CDR1 is LGHNA and CDR2 is YSLEER in the germline V gene. CDR3 residues: CASSQGTGTTDTQYF. The CDR3, as DNA: TGCGCCAGCAGCCAAGGGACAGGGACCACAGATACGCAGTATTTT.

Details on this clonotype: A much larger clone is a single base away; this may be a read error. This chain joins TRBV7-3 and TRBJ2-6, with D perhaps being TRBD1 or TRBD2 (6 bases each). Germline CDR1 and CDR2: SGHTA and FQGTGA. This CDR3 has 15 amino acids. CDR3 bases: TGTGCCAGCAGCGCAGGGGAGGCTGGGGCCAACGTCCCGACTTTC. It encodes CASSAGEAGANVPTF.

V is TRBV6-2 or TRBV6-3 and J is TRBJ2-3; unclear D gene. V lost 6 bases and J lost 2, with 15 bases in between. Germline CDR1 and CDR2: MNHEY and SVGEGT. This CDR3 comprises 15 residues. CDR3 nucleotides: TGTGCCAGCAGAGACGGACCGAGCCCCACAGATACGCAGTATTTT. Its protein is CASRDGPSPTDTQYF.

This clonotype has just a few counts. The gene calls are TRBV5-1 and TRBJ2-7; D is unclear. This CDR3 is 13 amino acids long. With 0 bases removed from V and 2 bases from J, the gap between germline ends came to 6 bases. Germline CDR1 is SGHRS and CDR2 is YFSETQ. CDR3 in amino acids: CASSLGSPYEQYF. CDR3 DNA: TGCGCCAGCAGCTTGGGTAGCCCCTACGAGCAGTACTTC.

There are many counts of this clonotype. V is TRBV5-4 and J is TRBJ2-3, with 9 bases matching TRBD2. The germline gives CDR1 SGHNT, CDR2 YYREEE (reference sequence). Trimming took 2 bases from V and 9 from J; bases not matched to a gene: 13. This CDR3 is built from 16 residues. Here the CDR3 DNA reads TGTGCCAGCAGCTTTGTTGCGGGAGGGCAGGCAATGACGCAGTATTTT. Translated: CASSFVAGGQAMTQYF.

This clonotype was recorded at least ten times. The chain carries TRBV6-2 or TRBV6-3 and TRBJ2-1, with 12 bases lining up with TRBD2. The CDR3 length is 18 residues. With 6 bases clipped from V and 10 bases from J, the junction kept 19 bases outside the gene matches. The germline gives CDR1 MNHEY, CDR2 SVGEGT. CDR3: CASSRTGRTTSGSEEQFF. The CDR3 DNA reads TGTGCCAGCAGCAGGACAGGGCGAACGACTAGCGGGAGCGAGGAGCAGTTCTTC.